A single sample is the source of the 19 T cell receptor beta chains below, sequenced in a study of T cells in Graves' hyperthyroidism and ophthalmopathy. What was amplified from RNA transcripts were TCR beta CDR3 regions. The HTBI set primed first-round TCR CDR3 RT-PCR. Each CDR3 protein gets one entry after TCRdb re-called the multiplex PCR reads with MiXCR. This table has around 520,000 distinct CDR3 sequences, about 14% appearing once. Material for sequencing was blood. The receptors were gathered from a woman in her thirties or forties with Graves' hyperthyroidism.

This clonotype was recorded at least ten times. The CDR3 nucleotides are TGTGCCTGGAACCCAACTAGCGGCCCCTACAATGAGCAGTTCTTC. Translation gives CAWNPTSGPYNEQFF. The chain couples TRBV30 to TRBJ2-1; 8 positions agree with TRBD2. The CDR3 runs 15 residues. The ends lost 4 bases at V and 2 bases at J; junction bases unmatched: 7. Looked up from germline, CDR1 is GTSNPN and CDR2 is SVGIG (reference sequence).

This clonotype came up many times. The V call is TRBV12-3 or TRBV12-4, the J call TRBJ2-3; D may be TRBD1 (5 bases). CDR3 size: 15 residues. V lost 5 bases and J 4 bases, leaving 16 bases between the germline ends. As DNA, the CDR3 is TGTGCCAGCAGTCCGACTCCAGGGTGGGCAGATACGCAGTATTTT. This codes for CASSPTPGWADTQYF.

This chain joins TRBV7-9 and TRBJ2-2; TRBD1 matches at 9 bases. Germline values: CDR1 SEHNR, CDR2 FQNEAQ (reference sequence). The CDR3 runs to 15 residues. J gave up 2 bases and V 4 bases, and 2 bases lay outside the gene matches. The CDR3 region has the DNA TGTGCCAGCAGCTGGGACAGGGTAAACACCGGGGAGCTGTTTTTT. It yields the protein CASSWDRVNTGELFF.

The table lists this clonotype with many counts. V and J are TRBV5-1 and TRBJ2-3; D is perhaps TRBD2 (6 bases). Germline CDR1 and CDR2: SGHRS and YFSETQ. This CDR3 contains 14 residues. Trimming left V 5 bases short and J 2 bases short, with 12 bases between. The CDR3, as DNA: TGCGCCAGCAGAGGGAGACTAGACACAGATACGCAGTATTTT. Translated: CASRGRLDTDTQYF.

The sample holds a few counts of this clonotype. The V gene is TRBV6-1, the J gene TRBJ1-2, with D hard to call. This CDR3 comprises 14 residues. Germline assignment: CDR1 MNHNS and CDR2 SASEGT. Trimming took off 7 bases at V and 6 bases at J, with 18 bases between the two ends. The CDR3 coding sequence is TGTGCCAGCATTTCAGGACGGCGTCGGGATGGCTACACCTTC. It translates to CASISGRRRDGYTF.

This clonotype was observed a handful of times. The chain couples TRBV27 to TRBJ2-7; D possibly corresponds to TRBD2 (6 bases). This CDR3 has 13 amino acids. CDR1 is MNHEY, CDR2 SMNVEV, per germline (reference sequence). Trimming removed 6 bases from V and 3 bases from J, with 12 bases in between. The CDR3 region has the DNA TGTGCCAGCAGGAACGGGAGAAACTACGAGCAGTACTTC. Translated: CASRNGRNYEQYF.

Concerning this clonotype: Since a much larger clone is just one base distant, this may be a read error. The rearrangement joins TRBV11-2 to TRBJ2-7; D may match TRBD1 or TRBD2 (5 bases each). The ends were cut back, 5 bases at V and 1 base at J, with 21 bases in the middle. Germline V lookup: CDR1 SGHAT, CDR2 FQNNGV. This CDR3 comprises 17 residues. The CDR3 is CASSLPKGRTSSYEQYF. As DNA, the CDR3 is TGTGCCAGCAGCCTTCCTAAGGGACGGACCTCATCCTACGAGCAGTACTTC.

The chain has TRBV19 and TRBJ2-6, with D perhaps TRBD1 (5 bases). The CDR3 consists of 16 residues. CDR1 is LNHDA and CDR2 is SQIVND in the germline V gene (reference sequence). The V gene lost 2 bases and the J gene lost 4 bases, with 12 bases spanning the gap. CDR3 sequence reads: CASSISRAGGANVLTF. The CDR3 DNA reads as TGTGCCAGTAGTATATCCAGGGCCGGAGGGGCCAACGTCCTGACTTTC.

This clonotype has a count of ten or more. The J gene is TRBJ2-1, the V gene TRBV7-3; TRBD2 aligns across 14 bases. The germline V gene encodes CDR1 SGHTA and CDR2 FQGTGA. The CDR3 loop spans 17 amino acids. J was trimmed by 5 bases and V by 3 bases; bases with no gene match: 6. CDR3 DNA sequence: TGTGCCAGCAGCTTGTTGACTAGCGGGAGGGCCGACAATGAGCAGTTCTTC. Translating it yields CASSLLTSGRADNEQFF. The variable domain in full, completed from reference TRBV7-3 and TRBJ2-1, reads GAGVSQTPSNKVTEKGKYVELRCDPISGHTALYWYRQSLGQGPEFLIYFQGTGAADDSGLPNDRFFAVRPEGSVSTLKIQRTERGDSAVYLCASSLLTSGRADNEQFFGPGTRLTVL.

This clonotype was counted ten times or more. The chain combines TRBV10-3 with TRBJ2-7; 10 positions match TRBD1. Looked up from germline, CDR1 is ENHRY and CDR2 is SYGVKD. This CDR3 region has 16 residues. J lost 0 bases, V lost 3 bases, and 5 bases had no gene match. The chain's CDR3 is CAISDQTGGYSYEQYF. The CDR3, as DNA: TGTGCCATCAGTGACCAGACAGGGGGCTACTCCTACGAGCAGTACTTC.

In DNA, the CDR3 is TGTGCCAGTAGTACGGCCGGGACCAGAGGTTCAGCTGAAGCTTTCTTT. It yields the protein CASSTAGTRGSAEAFF. The rearrangement uses TRBV19 and TRBJ1-1, with a weak D call TRBD1 (5 bases). Germline V lookup: CDR1 LNHDA, CDR2 SQIVND (reference sequence). The V and J ends lost 4 bases and 6 bases respectively, with 21 bases between them. CDR3 size: 16 residues. Supplemented by reference TRBV19 and TRBJ1-1, the full variable domain reads DGGITQSPKYLFRKEGQNVTLSCEQNLNHDAMYWYRQDPGQGLRLIYYSQIVNDFQKGDIAEGYSVSREKKESFPLTVTSAQKNPTAFYLCASSTAGTRGSAEAFFGQGTRLTVV.

There are many counts of this clonotype. The V and J genes are TRBV7-6 and TRBJ2-7; D not resolved. Germline V gene sequence: CDR1 SGHVS, CDR2 FNYEAQ. Trimming cost V 7 bases and J 5 bases, with 15 bases left between them. This CDR3 contains 13 residues. The CDR3, as DNA: TGTGCCAGCACGGATTCCGCGATGGACGAGCAGTACTTC. Protein sequence: CASTDSAMDEQYF.

This clonotype was detected ten times or more. The V call is TRBV7-8, the J call TRBJ2-7; D not resolved. CDR3 size: 15 residues. Germline CDR1 and CDR2: SGHVS and FQNEAQ. V was trimmed by 2 bases and J by 0 bases, leaving 11 bases between them. In nucleotides, the CDR3 is TGTGCCAGCAGCTTACCCTTCATTCCCTCCTACGAGCAGTACTTC. Translating it yields CASSLPFIPSYEQYF.

The chain recombines TRBV20-1 with TRBJ2-5, with 7 bases lining up with TRBD2. This CDR3 spans 12 amino acids. CDR1 and CDR2 from the germline V gene are DFQATT and SNEGSKA (reference sequence). CDR3 region: CRAGREIETQYF. The CDR3 coding sequence is TGCAGGGCTGGGCGGGAGATCGAGACCCAGTACTTC.

This clonotype was observed many times. The chain is built from TRBV20-1 and TRBJ2-5; 7 bases align to TRBD1. Germline V gives CDR1 DFQATT, CDR2 SNEGSKA (reference sequence). The ends lost 0 bases at V and 4 bases at J; junction bases unmatched: 5. CDR3 length: 14 residues. CDR3 DNA: TGCAGTGCTAGAGAGCCACAGGGGAGAGAGACCCAGTACTTC. It codes for CSAREPQGRETQYF.

This clonotype was observed at least ten times. The chain couples TRBV2 to TRBJ1-1; D gene ambiguous. The CDR3 totals 11 residues. The V end lost 5 bases, the J end lost 8 bases, and 9 bases lay between the germline ends. Germline V gives CDR1 SNHLY, CDR2 FYNNEI. Here the CDR3 DNA reads TGTGCCAGCAGTTTAAAAATCGAAGCTTTCTTT. It translates to CASSLKIEAFF. Using reference TRBV2 and TRBJ1-1 for the parts outside the CDR3, the full variable domain is EPEVTQTPSHQVTQMGQEVILRCVPISNHLYFYWYRQILGQKVEFLVSFYNNEISEKSEIFDDQFSVERPDGSNFTLKIRSTKLEDSAMYFCASSLKIEAFFGQGTRLTVV.

This clonotype appeared a few times. The chain combines TRBV3-1 with TRBJ1-3, with 8 bases matching TRBD1. V was clipped by 4 bases and J by 0 bases; unmatched bases: 8. CDR3 length equals 17 residues. Looked up from germline, CDR1 is LGHDT and CDR2 is YNNKEL (reference sequence). The CDR3 DNA sequence: TGTGCCAGCAGCCGTTCGGGACAGGAATTCTCTGGAAACACCATATATTTT. Encoded protein: CASSRSGQEFSGNTIYF.

With regard to this clonotype: Possible read error: a much larger clone is one base away. The J gene is TRBJ1-5, the V gene TRBV30, with TRBD1 matching over 10 bases. The CDR3 is 14 residues long. Germline V gene sequence: CDR1 GTSNPN, CDR2 SVGIG (reference sequence). V lost 1 base, J lost 5 bases, and 2 bases stayed unmatched. In DNA form, the CDR3 reads TGTGCCTGGAGTGCCGGACAGGGGGATCAGCCCCAGCATTTT. Its translation: CAWSAGQGDQPQHF.

The V gene is TRBV13, the J gene TRBJ2-3, with 9 bases matching TRBD2. Germline V lookup: CDR1 PRHDT, CDR2 FYEKMQ (reference sequence). The CDR3 has 18 amino acids. J was trimmed by 0 bases and V by 2 bases; bases with no gene match: 9. DNA of the CDR3: TGTGCCAGCAGCTTAAAGGCTAGCGGGAAGACTAGCACAGATACGCAGTATTTT. Residues: CASSLKASGKTSTDTQYF.